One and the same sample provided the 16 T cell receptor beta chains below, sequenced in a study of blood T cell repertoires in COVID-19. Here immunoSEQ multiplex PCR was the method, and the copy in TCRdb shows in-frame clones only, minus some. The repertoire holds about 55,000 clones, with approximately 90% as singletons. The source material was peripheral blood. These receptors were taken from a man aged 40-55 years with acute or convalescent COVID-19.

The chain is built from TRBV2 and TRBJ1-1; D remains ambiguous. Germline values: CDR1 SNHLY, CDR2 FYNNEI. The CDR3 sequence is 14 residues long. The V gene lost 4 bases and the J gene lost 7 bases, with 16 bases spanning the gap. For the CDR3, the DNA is TGTGCCAGCAGTGGGGGAGGACCCACCGGTGAAGCTTTCTTT. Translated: CASSGGGPTGEAFF.

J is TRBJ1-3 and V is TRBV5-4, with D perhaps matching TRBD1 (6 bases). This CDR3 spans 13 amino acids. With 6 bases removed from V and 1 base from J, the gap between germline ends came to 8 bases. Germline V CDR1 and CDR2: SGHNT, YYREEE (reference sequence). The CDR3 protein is CASNTGSGNTIYF. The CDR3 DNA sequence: TGTGCCAGCAACACAGGGTCTGGAAACACCATATATTTT.

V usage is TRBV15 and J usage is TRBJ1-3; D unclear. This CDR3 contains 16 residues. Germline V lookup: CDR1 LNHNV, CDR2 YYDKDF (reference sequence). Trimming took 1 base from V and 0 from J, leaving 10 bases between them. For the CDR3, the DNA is TGTGCCACCAGCAGAGGCTACAGAACCTCTGGAAACACCATATATTTT. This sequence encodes CATSRGYRTSGNTIYF.

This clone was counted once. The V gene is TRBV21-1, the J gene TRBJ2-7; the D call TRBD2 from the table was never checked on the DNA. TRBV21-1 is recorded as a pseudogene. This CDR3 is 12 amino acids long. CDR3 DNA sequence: TGTGCCAGCAGCCAGGGACTCTACGAGCAGTACTTC. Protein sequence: CASSQGLYEQYF.

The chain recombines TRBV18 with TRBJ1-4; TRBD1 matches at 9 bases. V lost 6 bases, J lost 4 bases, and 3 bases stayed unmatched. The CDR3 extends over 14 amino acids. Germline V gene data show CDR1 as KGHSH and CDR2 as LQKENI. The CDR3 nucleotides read TGTGCCAGCTCCCGGACAGGGGATAATGAAAAACTGTTTTTT. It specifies CASSRTGDNEKLFF.

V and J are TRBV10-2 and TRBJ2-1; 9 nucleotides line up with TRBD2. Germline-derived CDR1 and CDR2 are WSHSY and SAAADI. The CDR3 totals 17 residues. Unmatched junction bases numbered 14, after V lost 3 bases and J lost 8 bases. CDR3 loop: CASSERRREGQKYEQFF. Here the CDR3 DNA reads TGCGCCAGCAGTGAAAGGCGGCGGGAGGGCCAAAAGTATGAGCAGTTCTTC.

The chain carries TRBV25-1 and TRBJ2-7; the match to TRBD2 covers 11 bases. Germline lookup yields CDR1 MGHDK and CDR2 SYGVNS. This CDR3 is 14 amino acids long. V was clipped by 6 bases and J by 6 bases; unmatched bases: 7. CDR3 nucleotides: TGTGCCAGCAGGAGTACTAGCGGGAGCCTCGAGCAGTACTTC. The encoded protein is CASRSTSGSLEQYF.

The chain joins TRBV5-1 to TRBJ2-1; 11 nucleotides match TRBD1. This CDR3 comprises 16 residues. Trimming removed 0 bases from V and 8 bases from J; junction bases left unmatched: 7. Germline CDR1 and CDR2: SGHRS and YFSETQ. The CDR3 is CASSLAGTGGAYEQFF. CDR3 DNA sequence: TGCGCCAGCAGCTTGGCCGGGACAGGGGGAGCATATGAGCAGTTCTTC.

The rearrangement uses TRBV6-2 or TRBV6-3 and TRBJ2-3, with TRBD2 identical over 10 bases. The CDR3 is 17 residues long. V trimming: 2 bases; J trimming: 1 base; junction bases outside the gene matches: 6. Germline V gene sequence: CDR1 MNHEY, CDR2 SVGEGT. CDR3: CASSYPGLAERTDTQYF. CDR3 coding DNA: TGTGCCAGCAGTTACCCAGGACTAGCGGAACGCACAGATACGCAGTATTTT.

The CDR3 nucleotides are TGTGCCAGCAGCTTAGCGCCGGTCCTGTTCTTC. Protein product: CASSLAPVLFF. The chain combines TRBV7-2 with TRBJ2-1, with D unresolved. Per the germline V gene, CDR1 is SGHTA and CDR2 is FQGNSA. CDR3 length: 11 residues. Trimming stripped 0 bases from V and 15 bases from J, with 9 bases between.

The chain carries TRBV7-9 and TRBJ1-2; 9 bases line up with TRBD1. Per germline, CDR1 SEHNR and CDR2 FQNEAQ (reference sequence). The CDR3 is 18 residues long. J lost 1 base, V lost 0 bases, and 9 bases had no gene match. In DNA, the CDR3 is TGTGCCAGCAGCTTAGCAACCGGGACAGGGCGCCTTAACTATGGCTACACCTTC. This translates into CASSLATGTGRLNYGYTF.

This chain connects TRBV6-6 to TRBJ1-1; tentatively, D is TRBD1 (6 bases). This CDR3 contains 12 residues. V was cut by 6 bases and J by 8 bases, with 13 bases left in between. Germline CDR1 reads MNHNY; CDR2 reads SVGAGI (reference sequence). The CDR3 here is CASSLQGAEAFF. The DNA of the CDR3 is TGTGCCAGCAGCCTACAGGGAGCCGAAGCTTTCTTT.

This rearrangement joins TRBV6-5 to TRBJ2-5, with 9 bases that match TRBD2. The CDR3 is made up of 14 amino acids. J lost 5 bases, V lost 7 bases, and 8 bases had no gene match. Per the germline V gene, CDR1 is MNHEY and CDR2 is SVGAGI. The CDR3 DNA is TGTGCCAGCAAGCCAGCGGGAGGAATTGAGACCCAGTACTTC. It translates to CASKPAGGIETQYF.

This CDR3 is CASSPSRDRSTIYF. The CDR3 DNA reads TGTGCCAGTAGTCCTAGTCGAGACAGAAGCACCATATATTTT. The V call is TRBV19, the J call TRBJ1-3, with TRBD1 as a possible D gene (5 bases). CDR1 is LNHDA and CDR2 is SQIVND in the germline V gene (reference sequence). The CDR3 runs 14 residues. The ends were cut back, 5 bases at V and 9 bases at J, with 17 bases in the middle.

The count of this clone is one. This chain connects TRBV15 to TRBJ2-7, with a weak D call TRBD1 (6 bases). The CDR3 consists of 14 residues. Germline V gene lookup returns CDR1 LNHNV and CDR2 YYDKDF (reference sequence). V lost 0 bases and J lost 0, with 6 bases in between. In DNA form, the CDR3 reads TGTGCCACCAGCAGAGACAGGGGCTCCTACGAGCAGTACTTC. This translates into CATSRDRGSYEQYF. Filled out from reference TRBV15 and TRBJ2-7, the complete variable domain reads DAMVIQNPRYQVTQFGKPVTLSCSQTLNHNVMYWYQQKSSQAPKLLFHYYDKDFNNEADTPDNFQSRRPNTSFCFLDIRSPGLGDTAMYLCATSRDRGSYEQYFGPGTRLTVT.

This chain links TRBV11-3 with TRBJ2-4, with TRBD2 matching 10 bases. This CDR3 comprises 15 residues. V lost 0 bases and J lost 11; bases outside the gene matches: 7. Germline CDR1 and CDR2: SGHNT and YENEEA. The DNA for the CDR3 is TGTGCCAGCAGCTTAGATCGGGCTAGCGGGAGCGTTCAGTACTTC. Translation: CASSLDRASGSVQYF.